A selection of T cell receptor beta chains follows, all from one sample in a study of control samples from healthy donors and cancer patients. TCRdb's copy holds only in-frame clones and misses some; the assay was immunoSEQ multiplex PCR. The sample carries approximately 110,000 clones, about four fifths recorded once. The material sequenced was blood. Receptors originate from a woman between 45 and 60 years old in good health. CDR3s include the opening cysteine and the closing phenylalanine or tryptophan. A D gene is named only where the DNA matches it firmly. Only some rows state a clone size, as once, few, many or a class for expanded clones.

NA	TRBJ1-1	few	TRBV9	CASSVGGPNTEAFF	TGTGCCAGCAGCGTAGGAGGCCCGAACACTGAAGCTTTCTTT
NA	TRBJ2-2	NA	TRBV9	CASSVVMRGELFF	TGTGCCAGCAGCGTAGTAATGAGGGGGGAGCTGTTTTTT
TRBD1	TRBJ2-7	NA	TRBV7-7	CASSLAGGYEQYF	TGTGCTAGCAGCTTAGCAGGGGGTTACGAGCAGTACTTC
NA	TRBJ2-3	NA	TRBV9	CASSATGSDTQYF	TGTGCCAGCAGCGCCACAGGGTCAGATACGCAGTATTTT
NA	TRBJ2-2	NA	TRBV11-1	CASSLDTTTGELFF	TGTGCCAGCAGCTTAGACACGACCACCGGGGAGCTGTTTTTT
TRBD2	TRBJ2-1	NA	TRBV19	CASRVRGLAGVNEQFF	TGTGCCAGTAGGGTAAGGGGACTAGCGGGAGTGAATGAGCAGTTCTTC
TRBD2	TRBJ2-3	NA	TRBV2	CASSVTSGRASTDTQYF	TGTGCCAGCAGTGTCACTAGCGGGAGGGCTAGCACAGATACGCAGTATTTT
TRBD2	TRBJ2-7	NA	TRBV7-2	CASSATSGRAYEQYF	TGTGCCAGCAGCGCGACTAGCGGGAGGGCCTACGAGCAGTACTTC
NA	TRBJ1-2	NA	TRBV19	CASSTRTELANYGYTF	TGTGCCAGTAGTACGCGGACAGAACTAGCTAACTATGGCTACACCTTC
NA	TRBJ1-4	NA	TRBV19	CASSQAEKLFF	TGTGCCAGTAGCCAAGCCGAAAAACTGTTTTTT
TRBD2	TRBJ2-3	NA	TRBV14	CASSPGTSGNTDTQYF	TGTGCCAGCAGCCCAGGGACTAGCGGGAACACAGATACGCAGTATTTT
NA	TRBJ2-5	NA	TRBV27	CASSPGRETQYF	TGTGCCAGCAGTCCGGGCCGAGAGACCCAGTACTTC
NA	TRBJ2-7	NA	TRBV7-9	CASSPRDNYEQYF	TGTGCCAGCAGCCCCCGGGACAACTACGAGCAGTACTTC